Listed below are T cell receptor beta chains from one sample, sequenced in a study of post-analysis software for immune sequencing data. A single record per CDR3 protein comes from TCRdb applying MiXCR to the PCR reads. Among a few hundred thousand distinct CDR3 sequences listed, more than 30% were seen once. Source material: blood. These receptors were obtained from a girl aged 2 to 10 with multiple sclerosis. The CDR3 runs from the conserved cysteine through the conserved F or W. The D gene is left open where the match is weak. Size is stated for part of the rows, as once, few or many counts, or as a class when the clone is expanded.

v_gene	len	abundance	j_gene	d_gene	CDR3aa	CDR3nt
TRBV5-1	15	.	TRBJ1-2	TRBD1	CASSSFGDRGDGYTF	TGCGCCAGCAGCTCCTTTGGGGACAGAGGGGATGGCTACACCTTC
TRBV5-1	12	.	TRBJ2-2	.	CASRLYTGELFF	TGCGCCAGCAGATTATACACCGGGGAGCTGTTTTTT
TRBV29-1	8	few	TRBJ2-1	.	CSVDGVFF	TGCAGCGTCGACGGTGTGTTCTTC
TRBV28	16	.	TRBJ2-1	.	CASSFRERAPYNEQFF	TGTGCCAGCAGTTTTAGGGAACGAGCCCCCTACAATGAGCAGTTCTTC
TRBV5-1	15	few	TRBJ2-2	TRBD1	CASSIDRVWTGELFF	TGCGCCAGCAGCATCGACAGGGTATGGACCGGGGAGCTGTTTTTT
TRBV11-2	15	.	TRBJ2-4	.	CASSFTSGTPGEQYF	TGTGCCAGCAGCTTTACATCCGGGACGCCTGGAGAGCAGTACTTC
TRBV6-5	12	.	TRBJ2-3	.	CASAPSKDTQYF	TGTGCCAGCGCCCCATCAAAAGATACGCAGTATTTT
TRBV7-9	12	.	TRBJ2-7	.	CASSPTTYEQYF	TGTGCCAGCAGCCCGACAACCTACGAGCAGTACTTC
TRBV6-2/TRBV6-3	14	many	TRBJ2-3	.	CASMLESRTDTQYF	TGTGCCAGCATGTTGGAGTCTAGAACAGATACGCAGTATTTT
TRBV12-3/TRBV12-4	14	.	TRBJ2-7	TRBD2	CASHDGRLHNEQYF	TGTGCCAGCCATGACGGGAGGCTCCATAACGAGCAGTACTTC
TRBV12-3/TRBV12-4	14	.	TRBJ1-4	.	CASSTEDAREKRFF	TGTGCCAGCAGTACAGAGGATGCCCGGGAAAAACGGTTTTTT
TRBV29-1	13	.	TRBJ2-3	.	CSVVSQGIDTQYF	TGCAGCGTTGTTAGCCAGGGTATAGATACGCAGTATTTT
TRBV6-1	13	.	TRBJ1-5	.	CASSESSWGPQHF	TGTGCCAGCAGTGAAAGTTCCTGGGGGCCCCAGCATTTT
TRBV28	14	.	TRBJ2-1	.	CASRPPDLYNEQFF	TGTGCCAGCAGACCTCCGGACTTGTACAATGAGCAGTTCTTC
TRBV7-3	13	few	TRBJ1-5	.	CASSAQGGQPQHF	TGTGCCAGCAGCGCACAGGGAGGTCAGCCCCAGCATTTT
TRBV2	17	.	TRBJ1-4	.	CASSGRTVSVRHEKLFF	TGTGCCAGCAGCGGACGGACAGTCTCCGTCCGACATGAAAAACTGTTTTTT
TRBV7-3	14	.	TRBJ2-3	.	CASSIRDNTDTQYF	TGTGCCAGCAGCATTCGGGACAACACAGATACGCAGTATTTT
TRBV12-3/TRBV12-4	14	.	TRBJ2-1	.	CASSSGRDLGRVFF	TGTGCCAGCAGTTCCGGCCGGGACCTGGGGCGTGTGTTCTTC
TRBV10-3	14	.	TRBJ2-3	TRBD1	CAIKGGVIPDTQYF	TGTGCCATCAAAGGGGGCGTGATCCCAGATACGCAGTATTTT
TRBV3-1	14	.	TRBJ2-1	.	CASSQTVTYNEQFF	TGTGCCAGCAGTCAGACAGTCACCTACAATGAGCAGTTCTTC
TRBV4-3	14	few	TRBJ1-2	.	CASSHGREDYGYTF	TGCGCCAGCAGCCACGGACGGGAGGACTATGGCTACACCTTC
TRBV20-1	11	.	TRBJ2-5	.	CSARDLRTQYF	TGCAGTGCTAGAGATCTTCGGACCCAGTACTTC
TRBV4-1	15	.	TRBJ2-7	.	CASSQDGGIVYEQYF	TGCGCCAGCAGCCAAGATGGGGGGATAGTCTACGAGCAGTACTTC
TRBV5-1	15	.	TRBJ2-3	.	CASSSGRTSTDTQYF	TGCGCCAGCAGCTCGGGACGGACTAGCACAGATACGCAGTATTTT
TRBV20-1	12	few	TRBJ2-5	TRBD1	CSARGTVRTQYF	TGCAGTGCTAGGGGGACAGTTAGGACCCAGTACTTC
TRBV12-3/TRBV12-4	15	once	TRBJ1-5	TRBD1	CASSTGAHSNQPQHF	TGTGCCAGCAGTACAGGGGCCCATAGCAATCAGCCCCAGCATTTT
TRBV27	13	many	TRBJ2-1	.	CASSFARWDEQFF	TGTGCCAGCAGTTTTGCCAGATGGGATGAGCAGTTCTTC
TRBV11-2	14	.	TRBJ2-5	.	CASSLVTSFETQYF	TGTGCCAGCAGCTTAGTAACCTCCTTCGAGACCCAGTACTTC
TRBV28	15	.	TRBJ2-7	TRBD2	CASSGGGISSYEQYF	TGTGCCAGCAGTGGGGGGGGTATAAGCTCCTACGAGCAGTACTTC
TRBV7-3	13	few	TRBJ2-7	.	CASSLTKGYEQYF	TGTGCCAGCAGCTTAACTAAGGGGTACGAGCAGTACTTC
TRBV28	15	.	TRBJ2-5	TRBD1	CASSLETGGRETQYF	TGTGCCAGCAGTTTGGAGACAGGGGGCCGAGAGACCCAGTACTTC